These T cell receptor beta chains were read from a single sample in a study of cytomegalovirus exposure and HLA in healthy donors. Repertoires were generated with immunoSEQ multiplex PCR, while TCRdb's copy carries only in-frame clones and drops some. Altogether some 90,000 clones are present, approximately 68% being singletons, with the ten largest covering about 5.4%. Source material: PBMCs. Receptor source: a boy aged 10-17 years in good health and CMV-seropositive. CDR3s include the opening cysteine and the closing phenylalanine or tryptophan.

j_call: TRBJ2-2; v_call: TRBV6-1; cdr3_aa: CASSERTGKSSGELFF
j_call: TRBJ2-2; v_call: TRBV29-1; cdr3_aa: CSVADRGLVTGELFF
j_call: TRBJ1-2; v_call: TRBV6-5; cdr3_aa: CASRYTDRTRGYTF
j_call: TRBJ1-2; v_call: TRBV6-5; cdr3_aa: CASSYEGQYGGYTF
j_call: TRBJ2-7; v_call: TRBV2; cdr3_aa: CASSEIGGTGFSEQYF
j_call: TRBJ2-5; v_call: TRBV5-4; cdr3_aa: CASSFPREAQETQYF
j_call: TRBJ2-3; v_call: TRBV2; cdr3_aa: CASSRDIKSTDTQYF
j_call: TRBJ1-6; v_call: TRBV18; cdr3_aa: CASSPVRGFHSPLHF
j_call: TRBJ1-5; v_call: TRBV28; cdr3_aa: CASSLALGAAPAF
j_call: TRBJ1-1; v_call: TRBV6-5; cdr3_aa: CASRRTGNTEAFF
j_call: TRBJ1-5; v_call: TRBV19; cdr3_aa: CASSLFGQGDQPQHF
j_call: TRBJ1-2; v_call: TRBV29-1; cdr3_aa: CSVLTPGGGGSSYGYTF
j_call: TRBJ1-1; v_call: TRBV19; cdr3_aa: CASSIGQLNTEAFF
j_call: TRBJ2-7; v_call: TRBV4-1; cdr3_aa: CASSQTGTGGREQYF
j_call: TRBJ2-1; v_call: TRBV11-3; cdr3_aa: CASSLSGRYNEQFF
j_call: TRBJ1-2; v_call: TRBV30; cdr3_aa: CAWSPGTGRAENYGYTF
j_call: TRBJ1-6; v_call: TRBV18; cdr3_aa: CASSPPDRGNSPLHF
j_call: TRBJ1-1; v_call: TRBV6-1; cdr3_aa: CASSLEFREAFF
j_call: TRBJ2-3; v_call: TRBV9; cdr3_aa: CASSVAGTDTQYF
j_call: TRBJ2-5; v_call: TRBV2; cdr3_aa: CASSDSGQETQYF
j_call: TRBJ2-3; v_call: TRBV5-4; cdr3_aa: CASSSLAGEISDTQYF
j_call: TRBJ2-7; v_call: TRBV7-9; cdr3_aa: CASSLIAGAQGPLLYEQYF
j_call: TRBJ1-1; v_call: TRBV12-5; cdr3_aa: CASGAGTEAFF
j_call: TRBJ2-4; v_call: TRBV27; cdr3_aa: CASSFRGRNIQYF
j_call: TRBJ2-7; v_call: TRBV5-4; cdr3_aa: CASSLAASGGPGEVEQYF
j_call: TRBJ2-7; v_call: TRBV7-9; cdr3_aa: CASSLRDSPSEQYF
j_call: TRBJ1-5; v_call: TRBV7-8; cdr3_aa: CASSLRGGNQPQHF
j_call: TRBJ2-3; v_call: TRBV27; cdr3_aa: CASSLGGGGLAETPGDTDTQYF
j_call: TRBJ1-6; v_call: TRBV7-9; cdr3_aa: CASSPGENSPLHF
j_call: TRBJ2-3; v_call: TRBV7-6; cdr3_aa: CASSLSSAGGPAGVYTQYF
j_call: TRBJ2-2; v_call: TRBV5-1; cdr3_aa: CASNLVTFNTGELFF
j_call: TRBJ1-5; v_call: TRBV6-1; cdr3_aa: CASSEDRVSYQPQHF
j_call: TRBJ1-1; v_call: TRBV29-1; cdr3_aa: CSVAPLDFMNTEAFF
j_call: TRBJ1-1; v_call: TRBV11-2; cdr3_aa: CASSLGRGTEAFF
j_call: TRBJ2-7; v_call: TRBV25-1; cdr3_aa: CASSGPRVSGGQYF
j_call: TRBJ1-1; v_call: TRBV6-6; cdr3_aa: CASSYSSEGAAKAFF
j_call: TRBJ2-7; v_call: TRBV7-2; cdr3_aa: CASSPRQGGGEQYF
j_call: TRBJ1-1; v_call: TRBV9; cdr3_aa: CASSVNRNTEAFF
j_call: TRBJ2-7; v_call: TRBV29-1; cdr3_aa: CSVEGESYEQYF
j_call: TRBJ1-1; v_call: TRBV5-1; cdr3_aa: CASSSQGAGAEAFF
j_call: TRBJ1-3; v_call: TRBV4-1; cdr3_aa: CASSQDRVNTIYF
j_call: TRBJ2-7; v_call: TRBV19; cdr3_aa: CASSITAGGPYEQYF
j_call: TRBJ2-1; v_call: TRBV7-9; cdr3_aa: CASSLVGLAGNNEQFF
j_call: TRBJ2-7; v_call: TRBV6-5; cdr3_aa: CASRPATGPQDEQYF
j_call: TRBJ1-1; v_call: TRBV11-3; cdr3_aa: CASSSGQPNTEAFF
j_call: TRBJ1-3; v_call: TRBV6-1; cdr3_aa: CASSGTVSGNTIYF
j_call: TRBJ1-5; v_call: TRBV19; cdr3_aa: CASSIDLGQGWQPQHF
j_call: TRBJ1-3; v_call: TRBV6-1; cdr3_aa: CASSEAAPGTVTGNTIYF
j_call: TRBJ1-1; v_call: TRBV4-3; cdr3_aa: CASSRSTEYTEAFF
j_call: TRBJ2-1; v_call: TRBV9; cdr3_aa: CASSVGETYNEQFF
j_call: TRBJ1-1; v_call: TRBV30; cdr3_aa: CAWTLPRKGGTEAFF
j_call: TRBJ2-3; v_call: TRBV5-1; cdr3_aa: CASSLSTSGRDTQYF
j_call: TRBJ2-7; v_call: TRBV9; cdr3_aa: CASSPRRGSGNYEQYF